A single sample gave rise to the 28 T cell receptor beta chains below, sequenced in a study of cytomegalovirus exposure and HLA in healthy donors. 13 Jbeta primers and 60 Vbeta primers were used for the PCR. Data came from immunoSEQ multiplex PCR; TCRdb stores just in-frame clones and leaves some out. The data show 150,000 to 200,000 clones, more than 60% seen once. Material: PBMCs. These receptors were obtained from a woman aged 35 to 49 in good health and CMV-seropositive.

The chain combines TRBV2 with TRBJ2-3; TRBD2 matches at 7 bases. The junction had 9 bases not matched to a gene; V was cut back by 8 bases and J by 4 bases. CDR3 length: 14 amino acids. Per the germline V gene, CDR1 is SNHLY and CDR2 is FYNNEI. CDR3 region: CASGSGMGADTQYF. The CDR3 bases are TGTGCCAGCGGGAGCGGGATGGGGGCAGATACGCAGTATTTT.

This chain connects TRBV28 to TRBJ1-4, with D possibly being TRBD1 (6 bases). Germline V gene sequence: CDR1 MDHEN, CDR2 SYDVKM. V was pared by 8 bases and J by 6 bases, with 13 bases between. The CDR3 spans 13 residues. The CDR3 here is CASDRGGYEKLFF. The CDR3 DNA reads TGTGCCAGCGACCGAGGGGGATATGAAAAACTGTTTTTT.

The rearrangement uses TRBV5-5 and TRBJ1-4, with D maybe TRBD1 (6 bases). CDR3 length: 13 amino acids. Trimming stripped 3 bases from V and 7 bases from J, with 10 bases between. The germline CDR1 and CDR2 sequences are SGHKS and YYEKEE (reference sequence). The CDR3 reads CASSSYRVEKLFF. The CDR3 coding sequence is TGTGCCAGCAGCTCCTACAGGGTTGAAAAACTGTTTTTT. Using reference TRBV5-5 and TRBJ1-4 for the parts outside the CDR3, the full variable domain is DAGVTQSPTHLIKTRGQQVTLRCSPISGHKSVSWYQQVLGQGPQFIFQYYEKEERGRGNFPDRFSARQFPNYSSELNVNALLLGDSALYLCASSSYRVEKLFFGSGTQLSVL.

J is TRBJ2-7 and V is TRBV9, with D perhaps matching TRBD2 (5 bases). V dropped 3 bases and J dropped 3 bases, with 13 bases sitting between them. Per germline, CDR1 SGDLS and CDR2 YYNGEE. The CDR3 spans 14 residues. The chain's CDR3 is CASSASTGNYEQYF. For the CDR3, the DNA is TGTGCCAGCAGCGCCAGTACCGGGAACTACGAGCAGTACTTC.

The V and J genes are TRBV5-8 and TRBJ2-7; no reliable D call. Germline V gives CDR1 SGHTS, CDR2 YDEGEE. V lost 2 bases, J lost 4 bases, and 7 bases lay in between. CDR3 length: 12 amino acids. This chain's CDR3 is CASSFGRYEQYF. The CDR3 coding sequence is TGTGCCAGCAGCTTTGGCCGTTACGAGCAGTACTTC.

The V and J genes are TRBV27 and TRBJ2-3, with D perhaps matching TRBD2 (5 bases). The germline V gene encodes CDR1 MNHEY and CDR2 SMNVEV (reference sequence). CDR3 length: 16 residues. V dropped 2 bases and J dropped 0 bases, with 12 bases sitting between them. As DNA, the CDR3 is TGTGCCAGCAGTTTACGGGGTCCAACTAGCACAGATACGCAGTATTTT. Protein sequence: CASSLRGPTSTDTQYF.

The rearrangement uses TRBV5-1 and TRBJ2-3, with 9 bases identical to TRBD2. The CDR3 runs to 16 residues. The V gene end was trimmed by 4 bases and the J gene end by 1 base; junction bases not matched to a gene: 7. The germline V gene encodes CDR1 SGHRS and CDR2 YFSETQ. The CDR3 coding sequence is TGCGCCAGCAGCCTTTTAGCGGGAGAAGGCACAGATACGCAGTATTTT. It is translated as CASSLLAGEGTDTQYF. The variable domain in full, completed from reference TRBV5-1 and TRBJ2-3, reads KAGVTQTPRYLIKTRGQQVTLSCSPISGHRSVSWYQQTPGQGLQFLFEYFSETQRNKGNFPGRFSGRQFSNSRSEMNVSTLELGDSALYLCASSLLAGEGTDTQYFGPGTRLTVL.

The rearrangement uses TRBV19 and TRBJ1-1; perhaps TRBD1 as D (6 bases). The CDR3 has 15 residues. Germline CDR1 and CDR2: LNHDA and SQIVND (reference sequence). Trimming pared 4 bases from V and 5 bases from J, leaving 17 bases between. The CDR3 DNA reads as TGTGCCAGTAGTACAATACGTACAGGGCTGACTGAAGCTTTCTTT. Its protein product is CASSTIRTGLTEAFF.

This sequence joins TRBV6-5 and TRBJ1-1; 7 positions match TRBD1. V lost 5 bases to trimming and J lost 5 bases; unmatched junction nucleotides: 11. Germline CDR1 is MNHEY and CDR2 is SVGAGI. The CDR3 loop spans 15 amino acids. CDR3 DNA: TGTGCCAGCAGTACTTCAGGGGGAATAGGGACTGAAGCTTTCTTT. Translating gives CASSTSGGIGTEAFF.

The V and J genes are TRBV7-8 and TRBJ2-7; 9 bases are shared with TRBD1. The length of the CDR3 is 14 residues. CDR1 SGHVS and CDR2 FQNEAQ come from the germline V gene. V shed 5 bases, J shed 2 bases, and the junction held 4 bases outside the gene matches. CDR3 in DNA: TGTGCCAGCAGCCAGGGACAGGGCCCCTACGAGCAGTACTTC. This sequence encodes CASSQGQGPYEQYF. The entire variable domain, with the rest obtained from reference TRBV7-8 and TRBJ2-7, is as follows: GAGVSQSPRYKVAKRGQDVALRCDPISGHVSLFWYQQALGQGPEFLTYFQNEAQLDKSGLPSDRFFAERPEGSVSTLKIQRTQQEDSAVYLCASSQGQGPYEQYFGPGTRLTVT.

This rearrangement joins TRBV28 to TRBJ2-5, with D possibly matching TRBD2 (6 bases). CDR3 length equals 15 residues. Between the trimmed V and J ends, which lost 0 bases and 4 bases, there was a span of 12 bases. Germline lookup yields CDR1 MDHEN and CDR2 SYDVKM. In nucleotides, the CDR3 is TGTGCCAGCAGTTTATGGGCAGGGAGGCCAGAGACCCAGTACTTC. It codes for CASSLWAGRPETQYF.

The CDR3 DNA is TGTGCCAGCAGCGCTTTGCGGGGCACAGATACGCAGTATTTT. It codes for CASSALRGTDTQYF. The gene calls are TRBV2 and TRBJ2-3; D perhaps matches TRBD2 (5 bases). Germline V gene lookup returns CDR1 SNHLY and CDR2 FYNNEI. The CDR3 consists of 14 residues. Trimming took off 6 bases at V and 1 base at J, with 11 bases between the two ends.

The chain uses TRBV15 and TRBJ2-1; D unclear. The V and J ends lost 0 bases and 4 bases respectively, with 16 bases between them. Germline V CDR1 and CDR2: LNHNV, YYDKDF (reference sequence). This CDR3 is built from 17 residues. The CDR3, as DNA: TGTGCCACCAGCAGAGATACGACTCCCATCCTATACAATGAGCAGTTCTTC. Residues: CATSRDTTPILYNEQFF.

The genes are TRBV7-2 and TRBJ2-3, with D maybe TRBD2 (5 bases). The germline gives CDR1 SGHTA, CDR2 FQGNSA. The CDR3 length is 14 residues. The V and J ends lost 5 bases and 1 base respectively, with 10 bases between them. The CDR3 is CASSRPGGTDTQYF. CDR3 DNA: TGTGCCAGCAGCCGTCCCGGGGGCACAGATACGCAGTATTTT.

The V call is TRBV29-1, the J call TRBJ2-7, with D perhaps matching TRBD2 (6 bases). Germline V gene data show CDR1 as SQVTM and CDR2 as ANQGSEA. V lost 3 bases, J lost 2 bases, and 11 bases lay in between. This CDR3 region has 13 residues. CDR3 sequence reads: CSVEAPGAYEQYF. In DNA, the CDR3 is TGCAGCGTTGAGGCTCCGGGAGCCTACGAGCAGTACTTC.

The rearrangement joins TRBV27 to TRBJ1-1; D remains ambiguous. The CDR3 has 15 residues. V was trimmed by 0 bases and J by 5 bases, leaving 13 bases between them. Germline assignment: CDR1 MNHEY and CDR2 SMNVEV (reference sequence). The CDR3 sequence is CASSLSYGLSTEAFF. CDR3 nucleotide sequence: TGTGCCAGCAGTTTATCTTACGGACTGTCAACTGAAGCTTTCTTT.

CDR3 residues: CASSYSPLADHNEQFF. The CDR3 DNA sequence: TGTGCCAGCAGTTACTCGCCACTAGCGGACCACAATGAGCAGTTCTTC. This rearrangement joins TRBV6-6 to TRBJ2-1; TRBD2 aligns across 8 bases. Germline CDR1 is MNHNY and CDR2 is SVGAGI (reference sequence). CDR3 length: 16 residues. V gave up 0 bases and J gave up 5 bases; unmatched junction bases: 6.

Here the CDR3 DNA reads TGTGCCAGCAGTCCCGGGACAGGGGTACTTTCCGCAACTAATGAAAAACTGTTTTTT. As protein: CASSPGTGVLSATNEKLFF. This chain connects TRBV27 to TRBJ1-4; 10 nucleotides agree with TRBD1. The CDR3 spans 19 residues. In germline, CDR1 is MNHEY, CDR2 SMNVEV (reference sequence). V was pared by 5 bases and J by 0 bases, with 12 bases of the junction left unmatched.

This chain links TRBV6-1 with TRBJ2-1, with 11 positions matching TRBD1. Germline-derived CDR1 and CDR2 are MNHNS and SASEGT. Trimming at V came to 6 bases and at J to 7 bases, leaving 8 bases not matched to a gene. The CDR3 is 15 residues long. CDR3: CASSPGQGARNEQFF. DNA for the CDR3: TGTGCCAGCAGCCCTGGACAGGGGGCGCGGAATGAGCAGTTCTTC.

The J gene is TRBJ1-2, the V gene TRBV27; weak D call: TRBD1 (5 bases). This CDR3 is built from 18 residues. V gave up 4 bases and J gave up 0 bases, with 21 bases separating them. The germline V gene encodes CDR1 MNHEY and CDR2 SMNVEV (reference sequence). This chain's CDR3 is CASSSDQGDSLSNYGYTF. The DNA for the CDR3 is TGTGCCAGCAGTTCCGACCAGGGCGACTCCCTATCTAACTATGGCTACACCTTC.

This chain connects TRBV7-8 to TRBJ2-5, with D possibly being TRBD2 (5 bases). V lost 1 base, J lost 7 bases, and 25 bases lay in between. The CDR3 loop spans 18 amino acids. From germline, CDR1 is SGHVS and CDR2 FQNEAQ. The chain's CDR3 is CASSLGLRAINPKGTQYF. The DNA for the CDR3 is TGTGCCAGCAGCTTAGGCTTGCGGGCCATAAACCCGAAGGGGACCCAGTACTTC.

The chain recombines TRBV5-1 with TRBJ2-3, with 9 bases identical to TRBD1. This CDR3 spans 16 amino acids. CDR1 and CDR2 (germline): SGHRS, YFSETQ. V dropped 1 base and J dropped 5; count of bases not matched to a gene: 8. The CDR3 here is CASSLFTGQGLDTQYF. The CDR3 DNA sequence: TGCGCCAGCAGCTTGTTCACAGGACAGGGGTTAGATACGCAGTATTTT. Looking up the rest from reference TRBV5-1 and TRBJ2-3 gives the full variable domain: KAGVTQTPRYLIKTRGQQVTLSCSPISGHRSVSWYQQTPGQGLQFLFEYFSETQRNKGNFPGRFSGRQFSNSRSEMNVSTLELGDSALYLCASSLFTGQGLDTQYFGPGTRLTVL.

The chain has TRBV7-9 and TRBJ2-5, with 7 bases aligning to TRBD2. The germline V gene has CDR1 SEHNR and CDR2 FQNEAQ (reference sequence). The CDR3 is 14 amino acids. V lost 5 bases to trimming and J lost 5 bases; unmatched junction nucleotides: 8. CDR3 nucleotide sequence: TGTGCCAGCAGCCCGGGTCTGGGAGGGGAGACCCAGTACTTC. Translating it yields CASSPGLGGETQYF.

CDR3 DNA sequence: TGTGCCAGCAGTTCGGCGGGAGTCAGGGTATACGAGCAGTACTTC. This codes for CASSSAGVRVYEQYF. The rearrangement joins TRBV28 to TRBJ2-7, with 7 bases matching TRBD2. Germline CDR1 reads MDHEN; CDR2 reads SYDVKM. With V trimmed by 4 bases and J by 4 bases, 10 bases remained unmatched. This CDR3 contains 15 residues.

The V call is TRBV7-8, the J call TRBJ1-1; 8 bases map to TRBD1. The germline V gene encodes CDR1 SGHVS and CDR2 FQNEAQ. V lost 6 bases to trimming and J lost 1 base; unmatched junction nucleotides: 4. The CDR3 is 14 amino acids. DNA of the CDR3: TGTGCCAGCAGGAGGGGACAGGAGAACACTGAAGCTTTCTTT. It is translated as CASRRGQENTEAFF.

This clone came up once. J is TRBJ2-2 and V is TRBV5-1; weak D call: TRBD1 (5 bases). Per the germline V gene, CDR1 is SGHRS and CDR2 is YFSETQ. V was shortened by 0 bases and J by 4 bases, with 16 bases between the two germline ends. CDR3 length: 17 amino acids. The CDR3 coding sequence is TGCGCCAGCAGCTTGGTGGTAGGCAGGGTGAGCACCGGGGAGCTGTTTTTT. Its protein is CASSLVVGRVSTGELFF. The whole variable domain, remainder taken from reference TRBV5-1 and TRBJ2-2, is KAGVTQTPRYLIKTRGQQVTLSCSPISGHRSVSWYQQTPGQGLQFLFEYFSETQRNKGNFPGRFSGRQFSNSRSEMNVSTLELGDSALYLCASSLVVGRVSTGELFFGEGSRLTVL.

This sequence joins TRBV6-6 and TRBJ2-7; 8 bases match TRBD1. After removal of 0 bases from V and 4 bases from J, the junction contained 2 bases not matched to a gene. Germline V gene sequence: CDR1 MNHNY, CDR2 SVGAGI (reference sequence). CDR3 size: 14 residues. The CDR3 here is CASSYSGTGYEQYF. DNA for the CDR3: TGTGCCAGCAGTTACTCCGGGACAGGATACGAGCAGTACTTC.

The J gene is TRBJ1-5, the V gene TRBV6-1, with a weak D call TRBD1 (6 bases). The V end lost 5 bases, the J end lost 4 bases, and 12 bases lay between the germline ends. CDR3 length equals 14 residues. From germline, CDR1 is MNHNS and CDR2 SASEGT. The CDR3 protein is CASSTIGGNQPQHF. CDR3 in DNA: TGTGCCAGCAGTACTATAGGGGGAAATCAGCCCCAGCATTTT.